The 27 T cell receptor beta chains below all came from one sample that was sequenced in a study of blood T cells in healthy people across ages. The second PCR ran roughly 6 to 11 cycles with a sample-barcoded 5' primer and J-beta primers. TCRdb independently ran MiXCR on the 5' RACE reads; one entry per CDR3 protein. The data contain about 1.7 million distinct CDR3 sequences, 28% of them singletons. Sequenced: blood. These receptors all stem from a woman under 40 in good health.

The chain uses TRBV12-3 or TRBV12-4 and TRBJ1-2, with D possibly TRBD1 on 6 matching bases. CDR3 size: 14 residues. The V end was cut by 4 bases, the J end by 2 bases, with 11 bases between. The CDR3, as DNA: TGTGCCAGCAGTTGGAGGAGGGGGAACTATGGCTACACCTTC. Translation: CASSWRRGNYGYTF.

This clonotype appeared many times. A much larger clonotype is one base distant, so this may be a read error. The chain carries TRBV29-1 and TRBJ2-7, with D uncertain. Trimming stripped 6 bases from V and 3 bases from J, with 6 bases between. This CDR3 is 10 amino acids long. Germline V gives CDR1 SQVTM, CDR2 ANQGSEA. This chain's CDR3 is CSVASYEQYF. DNA of the CDR3: TGCAGCGTCGCAAGCTACGAGCAGTACTTC.

This clonotype was seen repeatedly, ten times or more. The chain employs TRBV10-3 and TRBJ2-1; no clear D. Trimming took 0 bases from V and 10 from J, leaving 7 bases between them. The CDR3 has 12 residues. Germline V gene data show CDR1 as ENHRY and CDR2 as SYGVKD. CDR3 loop: CAISESLGEQFF. DNA for the CDR3: TGTGCCATCAGTGAGTCGTTGGGAGAGCAGTTCTTC.

The chain employs TRBV10-3 and TRBJ1-1; D gene uncertain. Germline V lookup: CDR1 ENHRY, CDR2 SYGVKD. Trimming took 10 bases from V and 7 from J, leaving 16 bases between them. The CDR3 totals 12 residues. The chain's CDR3 is CATRNNGFEAFF. The CDR3 DNA reads TGTGCCACCCGGAACAACGGATTTGAAGCTTTCTTT.

This clonotype was seen only a few times. The V and J genes are TRBV6-5 and TRBJ1-1; 9 bases match TRBD1. The germline V gene encodes CDR1 MNHEY and CDR2 SVGAGI. V was pared by 5 bases and J by 9 bases, with 7 bases of the junction left unmatched. The CDR3 covers 13 residues. This CDR3 reads CASSTDRGVKAFF. The CDR3, as DNA: TGTGCCAGCAGTACGGACAGGGGAGTTAAAGCTTTCTTT.

This clonotype was observed a handful of times. The V gene is TRBV7-2, the J gene TRBJ1-1, with D perhaps matching TRBD1 (6 bases). Trimming pared 5 bases from V and 1 base from J, leaving 17 bases between. Germline values: CDR1 SGHTA, CDR2 FQGNSA. The CDR3 spans 16 residues. Here the CDR3 reads CASSPPGQSENTEAFF. As DNA, the CDR3 is TGTGCCAGCAGCCCCCCCGGACAGTCCGAGAACACTGAAGCTTTCTTT.

As regards this clonotype: One end of the junction does not line up with germline, which may come from a read error. V and J are TRBV20-1 and TRBJ2-6; 8 bases fit TRBD1. The CDR3 totals 14 residues. The germline V gene has CDR1 DFQATT and CDR2 SNEGSKA (reference sequence). CDR3 protein: CSALRGLGANGLIF. The CDR3 DNA reads TGCAGTGCTCTCAGGGGGCTCGGGGCCAACGGCCTGATTTTC.

This clonotype has a handful of counts. The chain recombines TRBV10-3 with TRBJ1-5; D unresolved. Trimming removed 6 bases from V and 3 bases from J, with 9 bases in between. The CDR3 covers 13 residues. Germline V gene data show CDR1 as ENHRY and CDR2 as SYGVKD. The CDR3 region is CAISRDFNQPQHF. The CDR3 DNA reads as TGTGCCATCAGCCGGGATTTCAATCAGCCCCAGCATTTT.

The table lists this clonotype with a count of one. The germline gene is not matched at one end of the junction; a read error may be the cause. The V call is TRBV10-3, the J call TRBJ2-3, with 13 nucleotides matching TRBD2. This CDR3 contains 15 residues. CDR1 ENHRY and CDR2 SYGVKD come from the germline V gene. CDR3 loop: CAISGLAGVTGTQYF. CDR3 nucleotide sequence: TGTGCCATCAGCGGACTAGCGGGGGTCACAGGTACGCAGTATTTT.

This clonotype was counted between two and nine times. J is TRBJ2-3 and V is TRBV20-1; D possibly corresponds to TRBD2 (6 bases). This CDR3 comprises 16 residues. Trimming shortened V by 0 bases and J by 2 bases, and 15 bases separated the two germline ends. CDR1 and CDR2 (germline): DFQATT, SNEGSKA (reference sequence). The CDR3 reads CSARDVRAGPTDTQYF. For the CDR3, the DNA is TGCAGTGCTAGAGATGTGCGGGCGGGGCCCACAGATACGCAGTATTTT.

The CDR3 here is CASSQDASYNSPLHF. The CDR3 nucleotides read TGCGCCAGCAGCCAAGATGCGAGTTATAATTCACCCCTCCACTTT. The V and J genes are TRBV4-1 and TRBJ1-6; D unclear. The germline CDR1 and CDR2 sequences are MGHRA and YSYEKL. Trimming removed 0 bases at V and 4 bases at J, with 7 bases between. The CDR3 is 15 residues long.

The genes are TRBV7-9 and TRBJ2-5; D call uncertain. Judging by the DNA end, TRBJ2-7 fits better; the J call may be wrong. The CDR3 loop spans 14 amino acids. Germline lookup yields CDR1 SEHNR and CDR2 FQNEAQ (reference sequence). In DNA, the CDR3 is TGTGCCAGCGGGCAGTTCGGATCCAACTACGAGCAGTACTTC. This encodes CASGQFGSNYEQYF.

This clonotype was observed a few times. The rearrangement links TRBV12-3 or TRBV12-4 to TRBJ1-2, with D possibly TRBD1 on 6 matching bases. The CDR3 extends over 15 amino acids. V shed 7 bases and J shed 1 base, with 16 bases lying between them. CDR3: CASNKWGAYNYGYTF. In DNA, the CDR3 is TGTGCCAGCAACAAATGGGGGGCGTATAACTATGGCTACACCTTC.

This clonotype turned up a few times. The V gene is TRBV7-9, the J gene TRBJ2-1, with TRBD2 identical over 11 bases. The V segment lost 4 bases and the J segment 0 bases; nucleotides outside the gene matches: 2. From germline, CDR1 is SEHNR and CDR2 FQNEAQ (reference sequence). The CDR3 has 16 amino acids. The CDR3, as DNA: TGTGCCAGCAGCTCTAGCGGGAGGACCTCCTACAATGAGCAGTTCTTC. Protein: CASSSSGRTSYNEQFF.

The table lists this clonotype with a few counts. This chain joins TRBV7-6 and TRBJ1-4; TRBD1 matches at 8 bases. V gave up 5 bases and J gave up 5 bases; unmatched junction bases: 7. This CDR3 region has 15 residues. In germline, CDR1 is SGHVS, CDR2 FNYEAQ. The CDR3: CASSKTGGRNEKLFF. In DNA, the CDR3 is TGTGCCAGCAGCAAAACAGGGGGAAGGAATGAAAAACTGTTTTTT.

The V gene is TRBV5-6, the J gene TRBJ2-2; TRBD2 aligns across 13 bases. Per the germline V gene, CDR1 is SGHDT and CDR2 is YYEEEE. The CDR3 is 18 amino acids. Germline trimming cut 4 bases from V and 1 base from J; bases unmatched to any gene: 7. The CDR3 is CASSLRTSGGQNTGELFF. The CDR3 DNA sequence: TGTGCCAGCAGCCTACGGACTAGCGGGGGCCAGAACACCGGGGAGCTGTTTTTT.

The chain couples TRBV6-5 to TRBJ2-7; 7 bases agree with TRBD2. The J call could be wrong; TRBJ2-5 is a better fit for the DNA end. The length of the CDR3 is 13 residues. CDR1 is MNHEY, CDR2 SVGAGI, per germline. CDR3 sequence: CASRRGRWETQYF. CDR3 in DNA: TGTGCCAGCAGGCGGGGGAGGTGGGAGACCCAGTACTTC.

This sequence joins TRBV20-1 and TRBJ1-5; D might be TRBD1 (6 bases). The CDR3 consists of 15 residues. Germline V gene lookup returns CDR1 DFQATT and CDR2 SNEGSKA (reference sequence). The germline V and J ends were trimmed by 0 bases and 4 bases, with 13 bases remaining between them. The CDR3 region has the DNA TGCAGTGCTAGAGATCTAGGGGGGGAAAATCAGCCCCAGCATTTT. It codes for CSARDLGGENQPQHF.

This clonotype was seen many times. The genes are TRBV20-1 and TRBJ2-5, with D tentatively TRBD1 (6 bases). Trimming cost V 3 bases and J 2 bases, with 10 bases left between them. CDR1 is DFQATT, CDR2 SNEGSKA, per germline (reference sequence). The CDR3 extends over 13 amino acids. The CDR3 coding sequence is TGCAGTGCTAGGCAACAGGGACAAGAGACCCAGTACTTC. Translation: CSARQQGQETQYF.

The chain carries TRBV12-5 and TRBJ1-2, with D perhaps TRBD1 (5 bases). Trimming removed 3 bases at V and 8 bases at J, with 10 bases between. This CDR3 comprises 12 residues. The V gene's germline CDR1 is LGHNT and CDR2 FRNRAP. CDR3 sequence (DNA): TGTGCTAGTGGTTTCAGGGATCTGGGCTACACCTTC. It codes for CASGFRDLGYTF.

The table lists this clonotype with many counts. The chain carries TRBV20-1 and TRBJ2-5; the D is unclear. The CDR3 loop spans 12 amino acids. The germline V gene has CDR1 DFQATT and CDR2 SNEGSKA (reference sequence). V lost 2 bases and J 3 bases, leaving 7 bases between the germline ends. CDR3 region: CSARNWEETQYF. In DNA form, the CDR3 reads TGCAGTGCTAGAAATTGGGAAGAGACCCAGTACTTC.

The chain carries TRBV10-1 and TRBJ2-4; D gene uncertain. In germline, CDR1 is WNHNN, CDR2 SYGVQD (reference sequence). Trimming removed 2 bases from V and 1 base from J, with 9 bases in between. The CDR3 is made up of 15 amino acids. The CDR3 DNA follows: TGCGCCAGCAGTGAGGTAGTTCCTGCCAAAAACATTCAGTACTTC. Translating gives CASSEVVPAKNIQYF.

V is TRBV7-2 and J is TRBJ2-7, with 12 bases fitting TRBD2. The CDR3 extends over 15 amino acids. Losses at the gene ends were 5 bases for V and 9 bases for J; bases not matched to a gene: 11. Germline lookup yields CDR1 SGHTA and CDR2 FQGNSA. CDR3 sequence (DNA): TGTGCCAGCAGCCTACCCACTAGCGGGAGGAACGGGCAGTACTTC. Translation gives CASSLPTSGRNGQYF.

This clonotype was observed many times. This rearrangement joins TRBV5-1 to TRBJ1-2, with 8 bases fitting TRBD1. The CDR3 spans 13 residues. Germline V gene lookup returns CDR1 SGHRS and CDR2 YFSETQ. Germline trimming cut 4 bases from V and 10 bases from J; bases unmatched to any gene: 9. DNA for the CDR3: TGCGCCAGCAGCGAGGACAGGGAGTTAACCTACACCTTC. This sequence encodes CASSEDRELTYTF. Looking up the rest from reference TRBV5-1 and TRBJ1-2 gives the full variable domain: KAGVTQTPRYLIKTRGQQVTLSCSPISGHRSVSWYQQTPGQGLQFLFEYFSETQRNKGNFPGRFSGRQFSNSRSEMNVSTLELGDSALYLCASSEDRELTYTFGSGTRLTVV.

This clonotype has ten or more counts. The V gene is TRBV29-1, the J gene TRBJ2-5, with D perhaps TRBD2 (6 bases). Trimming removed 4 bases at V and 13 bases at J, with 19 bases between. CDR1 is SQVTM and CDR2 is ANQGSEA in the germline V gene. The CDR3 is made up of 12 amino acids. The CDR3 DNA is TGCAGCGTTGCCCGGGACTCCCTTGGTATGTACTTC. This gives the protein CSVARDSLGMYF. Based on the CDR3 plus reference TRBV29-1 and TRBJ2-5, the full variable domain is SAVISQKPSRDICQRGTSLTIQCQVDSQVTMMFWYRQQPGQSLTLIATANQGSEATYESGFVIDKFPISRPNLTFSTLTVSNMSPEDSSIYLCSVARDSLGMYFGPGTRLLVL.

The chain carries TRBV5-6 and TRBJ1-2; no reliable D call. CDR1 is SGHDT, CDR2 YYEEEE, per germline. The CDR3 has 12 residues. The ends were cut back, 4 bases at V and 7 bases at J, with 11 bases in the middle. As DNA, the CDR3 is TGTGCCAGCAGCGCGAATCTATTTGGCTACACCTTC. This gives the protein CASSANLFGYTF.

In its sample, this clonotype was seen once. A read error may be the cause here, since a much bigger clone is one base away. Written as DNA, the CDR3 is TGCGTCAGCAGCCATGGGACAGGGGAGAACATTCAGTACTTC. It yields the protein CVSSHGTGENIQYF. The J gene is TRBJ2-4, the V gene TRBV5-1, with TRBD1 identical over 10 bases. Per germline, CDR1 SGHRS and CDR2 YFSETQ. This CDR3 spans 14 amino acids. Full variable domain (remainder filled in from reference TRBV5-1 and TRBJ2-4): KAGVTQTPRYLIKTRGQQVTLSCSPISGHRSVSWYQQTPGQGLQFLFEYFSETQRNKGNFPGRFSGRQFSNSRSEMNVSTLELGDSALYLCVSSHGTGENIQYFGAGTRLSVL.